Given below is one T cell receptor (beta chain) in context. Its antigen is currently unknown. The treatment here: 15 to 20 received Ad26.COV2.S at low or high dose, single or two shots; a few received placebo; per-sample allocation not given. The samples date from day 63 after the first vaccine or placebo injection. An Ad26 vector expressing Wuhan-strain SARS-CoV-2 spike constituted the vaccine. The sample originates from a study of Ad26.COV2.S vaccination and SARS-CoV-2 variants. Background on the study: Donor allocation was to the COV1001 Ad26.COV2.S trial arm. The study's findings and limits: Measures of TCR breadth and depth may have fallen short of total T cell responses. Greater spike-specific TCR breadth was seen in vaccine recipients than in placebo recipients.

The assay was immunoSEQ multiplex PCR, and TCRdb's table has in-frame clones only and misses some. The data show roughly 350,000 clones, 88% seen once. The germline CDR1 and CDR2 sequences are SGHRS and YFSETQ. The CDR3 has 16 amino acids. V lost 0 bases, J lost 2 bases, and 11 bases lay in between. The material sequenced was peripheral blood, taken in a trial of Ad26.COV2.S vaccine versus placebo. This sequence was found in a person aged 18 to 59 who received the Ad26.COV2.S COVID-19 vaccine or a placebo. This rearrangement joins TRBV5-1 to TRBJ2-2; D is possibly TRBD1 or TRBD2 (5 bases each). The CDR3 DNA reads TGCGCCAGCAGCTTGGGGGACCCCTATAACACCGGGGAGCTGTTTTTT. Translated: CASSLGDPYNTGELFF.